This T cell receptor beta chain was profiled in a study of blood T cell repertoires in COVID-19. The germline V and J ends were trimmed by 5 bases and 6 bases, with 11 bases remaining between them. The CDR3 length is 13 residues. Germline CDR1 reads SGHAT; CDR2 reads FQNNGV. Some clones are missing from TCRdb's copy, which holds only in-frame ones; the method was immunoSEQ multiplex PCR. The table has about 250,000 clones, about 91% seen once; the top ten hold roughly 6%. The sample was peripheral blood. The V and J genes are TRBV11-2 and TRBJ1-5, with D unclear. The clonotype was recovered from a woman in her twenties or thirties with COVID-19, enrolled during active disease. Here the CDR3 reads CASSTQRSQPQHF. Written as DNA, the CDR3 is TGTGCCAGCAGCACGCAAAGGAGTCAGCCCCAGCATTTT. Based on the CDR3 plus reference TRBV11-2 and TRBJ1-5, the full variable domain is EAGVAQSPRYKIIEKRQSVAFWCNPISGHATLYWYQQILGQGPKLLIQFQNNGVVDDSQLPKDRFSAERLKGVDSTLKIQPAKLEDSAVYLCASSTQRSQPQHFGDGTRLSIL.